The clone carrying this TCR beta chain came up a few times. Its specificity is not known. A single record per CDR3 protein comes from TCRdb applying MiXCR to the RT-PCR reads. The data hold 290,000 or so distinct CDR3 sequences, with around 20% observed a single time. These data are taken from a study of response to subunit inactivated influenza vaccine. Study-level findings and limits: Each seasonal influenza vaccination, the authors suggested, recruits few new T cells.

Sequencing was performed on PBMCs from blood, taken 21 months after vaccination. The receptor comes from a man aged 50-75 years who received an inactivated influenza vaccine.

The CDR3 DNA reads as TGTGCCAGCAGCTTAGGAGGTGCGGGACTTCTCTATCTGGAGACCCAGTACTTC. Translation: CASSLGGAGLLYLETQYF. The rearrangement uses TRBV11-2 and TRBJ2-5, with a possible D match to TRBD2 (6 bases). The CDR3 length is 18 residues. Trimming took 1 base from V and 5 from J, leaving 23 bases between them. CDR1 and CDR2 from the germline V gene are SGHAT and FQNNGV.